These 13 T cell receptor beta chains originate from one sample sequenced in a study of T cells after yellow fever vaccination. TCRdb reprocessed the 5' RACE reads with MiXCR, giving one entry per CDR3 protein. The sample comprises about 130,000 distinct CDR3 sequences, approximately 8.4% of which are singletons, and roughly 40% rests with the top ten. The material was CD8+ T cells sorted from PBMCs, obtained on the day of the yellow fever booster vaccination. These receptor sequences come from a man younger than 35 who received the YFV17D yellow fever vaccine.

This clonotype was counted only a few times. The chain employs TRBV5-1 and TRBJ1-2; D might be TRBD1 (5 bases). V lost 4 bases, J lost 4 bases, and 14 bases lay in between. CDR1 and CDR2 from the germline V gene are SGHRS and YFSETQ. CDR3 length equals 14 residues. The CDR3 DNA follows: TGCGCCAGCAGCGCGGGACTTAGGGGCTATGGCTACACCTTC. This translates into CASSAGLRGYGYTF.

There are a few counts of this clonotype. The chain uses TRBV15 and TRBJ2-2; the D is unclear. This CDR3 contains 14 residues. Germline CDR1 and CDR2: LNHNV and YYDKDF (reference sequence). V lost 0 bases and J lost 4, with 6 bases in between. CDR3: CATSRESATGELFF. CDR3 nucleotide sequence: TGTGCCACCAGCAGAGAGTCGGCCACCGGGGAGCTGTTTTTT.

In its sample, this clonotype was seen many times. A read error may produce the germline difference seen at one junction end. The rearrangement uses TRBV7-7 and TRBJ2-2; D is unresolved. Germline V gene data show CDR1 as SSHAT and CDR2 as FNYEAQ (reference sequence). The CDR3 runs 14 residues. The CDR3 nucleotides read TGTGCTAGCAGCTTAGCCGCCGGCACCGGGGAGCTGTTTTTT. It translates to CASSLAAGTGELFF.

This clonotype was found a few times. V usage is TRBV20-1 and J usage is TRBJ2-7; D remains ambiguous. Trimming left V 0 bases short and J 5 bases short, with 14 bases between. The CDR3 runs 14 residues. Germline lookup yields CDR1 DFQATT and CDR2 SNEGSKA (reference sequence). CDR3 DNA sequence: TGCAGTGCTAGAGATCAATTGAAAGACCACGAGCAGTACGTC. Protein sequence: CSARDQLKDHEQYV.

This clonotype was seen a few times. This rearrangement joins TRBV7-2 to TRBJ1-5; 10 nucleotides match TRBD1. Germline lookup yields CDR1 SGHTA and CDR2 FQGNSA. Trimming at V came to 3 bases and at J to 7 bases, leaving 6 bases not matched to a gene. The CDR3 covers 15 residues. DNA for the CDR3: TGTGCCAGCAGCTTGGGCGGGACAGGGGACCAGCCCCAGCATTTT. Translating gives CASSLGGTGDQPQHF. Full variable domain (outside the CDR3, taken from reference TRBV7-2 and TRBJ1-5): GAGVSQSPSNKVTEKGKDVELRCDPISGHTALYWYRQSLGQGLEFLIYFQGNSAPDKSGLPSDRFSAERTGGSVSTLTIQRTQQEDSAVYLCASSLGGTGDQPQHFGDGTRLSIL.

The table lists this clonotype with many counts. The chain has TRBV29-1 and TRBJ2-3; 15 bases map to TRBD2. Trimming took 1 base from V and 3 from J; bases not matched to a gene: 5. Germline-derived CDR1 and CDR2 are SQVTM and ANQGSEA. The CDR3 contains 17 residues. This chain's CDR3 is CSVEAWTSGGATDTQYF. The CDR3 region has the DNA TGCAGCGTTGAAGCTTGGACTAGCGGGGGGGCAACAGATACGCAGTATTTT.

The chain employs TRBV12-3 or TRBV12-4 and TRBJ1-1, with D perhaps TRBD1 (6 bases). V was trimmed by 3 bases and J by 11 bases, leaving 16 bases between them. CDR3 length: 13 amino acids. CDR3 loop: CASSLGGLGEAFF. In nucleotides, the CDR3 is TGTGCCAGCAGTTTGGGGGGGCTTGGGGAGGCTTTCTTT.

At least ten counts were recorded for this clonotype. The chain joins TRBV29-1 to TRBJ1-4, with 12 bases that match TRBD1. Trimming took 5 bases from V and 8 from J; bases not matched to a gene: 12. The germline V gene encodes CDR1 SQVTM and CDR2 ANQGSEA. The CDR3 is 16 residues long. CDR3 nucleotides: TGCAGCGTTACCGGGACAGGGGGCGCTTTGAACGAAAAACTGTTTTTT. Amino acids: CSVTGTGGALNEKLFF.

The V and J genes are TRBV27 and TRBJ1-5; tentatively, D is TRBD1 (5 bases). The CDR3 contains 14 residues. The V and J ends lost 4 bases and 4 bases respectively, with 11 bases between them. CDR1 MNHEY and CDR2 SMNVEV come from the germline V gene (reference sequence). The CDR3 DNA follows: TGTGCCAGCAGTTCCTGGGGGGTTAATCAGCCCCAGCATTTT. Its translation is CASSSWGVNQPQHF.

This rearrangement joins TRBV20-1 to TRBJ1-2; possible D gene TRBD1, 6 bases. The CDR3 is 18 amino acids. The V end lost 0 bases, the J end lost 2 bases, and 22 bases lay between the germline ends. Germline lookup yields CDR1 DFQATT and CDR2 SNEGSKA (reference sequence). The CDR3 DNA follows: TGCAGTGCTAGAGATAATTTAGGGGGGGCGTCTACCAACTATGGCTACACCTTC. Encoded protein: CSARDNLGGASTNYGYTF.

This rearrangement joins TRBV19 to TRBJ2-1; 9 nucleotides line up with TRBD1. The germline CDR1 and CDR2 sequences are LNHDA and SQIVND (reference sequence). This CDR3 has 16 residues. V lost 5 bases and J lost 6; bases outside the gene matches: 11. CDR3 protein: CASSQTGTGFSNEQFF. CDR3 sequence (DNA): TGTGCCAGTAGTCAAACCGGGACAGGGTTTTCCAATGAGCAGTTCTTC.

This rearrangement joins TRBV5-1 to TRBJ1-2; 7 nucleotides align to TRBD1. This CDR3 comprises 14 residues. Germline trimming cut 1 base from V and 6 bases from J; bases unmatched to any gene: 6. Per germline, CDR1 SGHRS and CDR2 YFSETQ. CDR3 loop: CASSLNSGGDGYTF. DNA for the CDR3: TGCGCCAGCAGCTTGAACTCAGGGGGAGATGGCTACACCTTC.

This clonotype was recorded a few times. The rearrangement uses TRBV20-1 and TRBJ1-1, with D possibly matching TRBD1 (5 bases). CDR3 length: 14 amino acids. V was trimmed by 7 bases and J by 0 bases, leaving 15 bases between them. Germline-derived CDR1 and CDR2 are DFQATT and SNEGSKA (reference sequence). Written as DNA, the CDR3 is TGCAGTGTTTTAGTGACAGATATGAACACTGAAGCTTTCTTT. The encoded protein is CSVLVTDMNTEAFF.